Reported below is one TCR beta chain. The sample is drawn from a study of blood T cell repertoires in COVID-19. The repertoire was sequenced with immunoSEQ multiplex PCR; TCRdb's copy has only in-frame clones and lacks some. The top ten clones hold 0.9% to 1% of a sample with 240,000 or so clones, more than 75% of them seen once. The V end lost 0 bases, the J end lost 8 bases, and 13 bases lay between the germline ends. The germline V gene has CDR1 LNHNV and CDR2 YYDKDF (reference sequence). This CDR3 comprises 14 residues. This chain links TRBV15 with TRBJ1-2; D gene uncertain. Sequenced: peripheral blood. The sequence was collected from a woman in her 40s who had recovered from COVID-19. CDR3: CATSRDQNSRGYTF. The CDR3 DNA follows: TGTGCCACCAGCAGAGACCAAAATTCGCGAGGCTACACCTTC.